This T cell receptor (beta chain) was profiled in a study of T cell responses to AZD1222 COVID-19 vaccine. Trimming took 1 base from V and 5 from J, leaving 11 bases between them. Germline V CDR1 and CDR2: SNHLY, FYNNEI. CDR3 length: 15 residues. Notes on the study in general: Repertoire sampling was restricted to post-peak T cell response timepoints. Spike was spanned by vaccine-associated CD4 TCRs, which were dominant at 160-218 and 743-854. The sample set comprised mostly white British donors with more females, and clonal diversity was possibly underestimated. Nearly half of unique spike-specific TCRs reportedly avoided B.1.351 and B.1.1.7 mutated regions.

Profiling relied on immunoSEQ multiplex PCR, and the TCRdb table lists in-frame clones only, not all of them. The sample has around 78,000 clones, about 90% seen once. For this clone: The target antigen is unknown.

The clonotype was recovered from an adult in good health. Sequencing was performed on peripheral blood, taken on day 0 of MenACWY control vaccination. The rearrangement joins TRBV2 to TRBJ2-2, with D perhaps TRBD2 (6 bases). CDR3 nucleotides: TGTGCCAGCAGTGAAGGGCGACTAGGAACCGGGGAGCTGTTTTTT. It codes for CASSEGRLGTGELFF.